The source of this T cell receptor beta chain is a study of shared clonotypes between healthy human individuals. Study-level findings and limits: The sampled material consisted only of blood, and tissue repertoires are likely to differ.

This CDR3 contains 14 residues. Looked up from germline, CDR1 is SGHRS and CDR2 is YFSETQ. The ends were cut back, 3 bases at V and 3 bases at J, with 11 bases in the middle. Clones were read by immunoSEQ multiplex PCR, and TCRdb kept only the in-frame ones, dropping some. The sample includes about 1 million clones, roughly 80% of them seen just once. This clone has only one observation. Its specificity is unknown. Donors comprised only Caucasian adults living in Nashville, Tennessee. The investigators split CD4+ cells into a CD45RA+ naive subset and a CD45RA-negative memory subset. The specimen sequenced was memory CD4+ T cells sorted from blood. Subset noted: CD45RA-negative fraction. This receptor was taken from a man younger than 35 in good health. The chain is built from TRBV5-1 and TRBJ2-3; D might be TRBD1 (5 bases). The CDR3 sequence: CASSWQGRTDTQYF. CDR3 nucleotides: TGCGCCAGCAGCTGGCAGGGTAGGACAGATACGCAGTATTTT. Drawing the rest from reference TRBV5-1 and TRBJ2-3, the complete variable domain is KAGVTQTPRYLIKTRGQQVTLSCSPISGHRSVSWYQQTPGQGLQFLFEYFSETQRNKGNFPGRFSGRQFSNSRSEMNVSTLELGDSALYLCASSWQGRTDTQYFGPGTRLTVL.